The next 30 T cell receptor beta chains were all read from a single sample in a study of cytomegalovirus exposure and HLA in healthy donors. The PCR was carried out with 60 Vbeta primers and 13 Jbeta primers. The repertoire was sequenced with immunoSEQ multiplex PCR; TCRdb's copy has only in-frame clones and lacks some. The sample has about 140,000 clones; under 70% are singletons. The sequenced sample was PBMCs. The receptors were sampled from a man aged 25-40 years in good health and CMV-seropositive.

The chain is built from TRBV11-3 and TRBJ2-3, with 10 bases aligning to TRBD2. This CDR3 has 18 amino acids. The V gene's germline CDR1 is SGHNT and CDR2 YENEEA. V gave up 8 bases and J gave up 2 bases; unmatched junction bases: 16. The CDR3 DNA follows: TGTGCCAGCGCCCCTGGGGAGCGGGAGGGCCGGGACACAGATACGCAGTATTTT. Translating it yields CASAPGEREGRDTDTQYF.

The chain recombines TRBV6-5 with TRBJ1-5, with TRBD1 identical over 8 bases. Germline V gene sequence: CDR1 MNHEY, CDR2 SVGAGI. The junction had 6 bases not matched to a gene; V was cut back by 5 bases and J by 3 bases. This CDR3 is built from 15 residues. As DNA, the CDR3 is TGTGCCAGCAGTCCCCAGGGGGCTCCCAATCAGCCCCAGCATTTT. Translation: CASSPQGAPNQPQHF.

The chain has TRBV2 and TRBJ2-1, with 8 bases identical to TRBD2. The J segment lost 5 bases and the V segment lost 3 bases, leaving 9 bases of the junction unmatched. This CDR3 has 16 amino acids. CDR1 and CDR2 from the germline V gene are SNHLY and FYNNEI. The CDR3 DNA is TGTGCCAGCAGTGATTTGCTGACTAGCGAAAACAATGAGCAGTTCTTC. Translating gives CASSDLLTSENNEQFF. The variable domain in full, completed from reference TRBV2 and TRBJ2-1, reads EPEVTQTPSHQVTQMGQEVILRCVPISNHLYFYWYRQILGQKVEFLVSFYNNEISEKSEIFDDQFSVERPDGSNFTLKIRSTKLEDSAMYFCASSDLLTSENNEQFFGPGTRLTVL.

The count of this clone is one. The chain combines TRBV4-1 with TRBJ1-5, with D unresolved. CDR3 length: 15 residues. Per germline, CDR1 MGHRA and CDR2 YSYEKL. The ends were cut back, 3 bases at V and 1 base at J, with 10 bases in the middle. In DNA form, the CDR3 reads TGCGCCAGCAGCCAGCTACTCGGGAGCAATCAGCCCCAGCATTTT. Its protein product is CASSQLLGSNQPQHF.

The chain uses TRBV27 and TRBJ1-2, with a possible D match to TRBD1 (5 bases). Trimming stripped 6 bases from V and 6 bases from J, with 14 bases between. Germline-derived CDR1 and CDR2 are MNHEY and SMNVEV (reference sequence). The CDR3 is 13 residues long. CDR3 nucleotide sequence: TGTGCCAGCAGCCCCGTGGGAGGGGATGGCTACACCTTC. It translates to CASSPVGGDGYTF.

The rearrangement links TRBV19 to TRBJ2-7, with D hard to call. Germline lookup yields CDR1 LNHDA and CDR2 SQIVND (reference sequence). Trimming took off 6 bases at V and 0 bases at J, with 12 bases between the two ends. The CDR3 length is 14 residues. The CDR3 sequence is CASSSTSSSYEQYF. The CDR3 coding sequence is TGTGCCAGTAGCTCGACTTCCTCCTCCTACGAGCAGTACTTC.

The rearrangement uses TRBV7-9 and TRBJ1-1; D ambiguous. The V end was cut by 5 bases, the J end by 1 base, with 8 bases between. This CDR3 is 13 amino acids long. CDR1 SEHNR and CDR2 FQNEAQ come from the germline V gene (reference sequence). For the CDR3, the DNA is TGTGCCAGCAGCAAACTATCGAACACTGAAGCTTTCTTT. The encoded protein is CASSKLSNTEAFF.

This clone appeared a few times. The V call is TRBV6-6, the J call TRBJ2-7; 8 nucleotides line up with TRBD1. CDR3 size: 14 residues. Germline V gene sequence: CDR1 MNHNY, CDR2 SVGAGI (reference sequence). J lost 0 bases, V lost 10 bases, and 8 bases had no gene match. The DNA for the CDR3 is TGTGCCACATCGGACAGGGCCTTCTCCTACGAGCAGTACTTC. Translating gives CATSDRAFSYEQYF.

The chain couples TRBV7-9 to TRBJ1-1; 11 bases map to TRBD1. V lost 5 bases, J lost 3 bases, and 5 bases stayed unmatched. The CDR3 extends over 15 amino acids. CDR1 SEHNR and CDR2 FQNEAQ come from the germline V gene (reference sequence). The CDR3 reads CASSHGQGADTEAFF. Here the CDR3 DNA reads TGTGCCAGCAGCCACGGACAGGGGGCGGACACTGAAGCTTTCTTT.

The chain joins TRBV7-9 to TRBJ2-7; no reliable D call. The germline V and J ends were trimmed by 3 bases and 6 bases, with 9 bases remaining between them. The CDR3 sequence is 12 residues long. CDR1 is SEHNR and CDR2 is FQNEAQ in the germline V gene (reference sequence). The CDR3 nucleotides read TGTGCCAGCAGCTTGCCTGGGCGCGAGCAGTACTTC. This gives the protein CASSLPGREQYF.

The rearrangement joins TRBV7-2 to TRBJ1-1, with unresolved D. In germline, CDR1 is SGHTA, CDR2 FQGNSA. This CDR3 contains 13 residues. The V gene lost 4 bases and the J gene lost 1 base, with 7 bases spanning the gap. CDR3 DNA: TGTGCCAGCAGCTCTGACTGGAACACTGAAGCTTTCTTT. Encoded protein: CASSSDWNTEAFF. Using reference TRBV7-2 and TRBJ1-1 for the parts outside the CDR3, the full variable domain is GAGVSQSPSNKVTEKGKDVELRCDPISGHTALYWYRQSLGQGLEFLIYFQGNSAPDKSGLPSDRFSAERTGGSVSTLTIQRTQQEDSAVYLCASSSDWNTEAFFGQGTRLTVV.

V gene TRBV9 combines with J gene TRBJ2-7; 8 bases fit TRBD1. The CDR3 has 15 residues. Germline loops: CDR1 SGDLS, CDR2 YYNGEE. Unmatched junction bases numbered 4, after V lost 0 bases and J lost 2 bases. CDR3 nucleotide sequence: TGTGCCAGCAGCGTAGCTGAGGACAGGGCCTACGAGCAGTACTTC. It translates to CASSVAEDRAYEQYF.

The chain links TRBV5-1 to TRBJ2-2, with D perhaps TRBD1 (6 bases). V lost 4 bases to trimming and J lost 1 base, with 14 bases between them. Per germline, CDR1 SGHRS and CDR2 YFSETQ. The CDR3 extends over 16 amino acids. The CDR3 bases are TGCGCCAGCAGCCTCGCCCCGACAGGGAACACCGGGGAGCTGTTTTTT. Protein: CASSLAPTGNTGELFF.

The chain uses TRBV7-8 and TRBJ2-5, with D tentatively TRBD1 (5 bases). Per germline, CDR1 SGHVS and CDR2 FQNEAQ. The CDR3 has 13 amino acids. V lost 2 bases and J 1 base, leaving 5 bases between the germline ends. CDR3 bases: TGTGCCAGCAGCTTACAGGGCCAAGAGACCCAGTACTTC. Its translation is CASSLQGQETQYF.

The rearrangement links TRBV7-3 to TRBJ1-1; D not certain. V lost 3 bases, J lost 2 bases, and 10 bases lay in between. The germline CDR1 and CDR2 sequences are SGHTA and FQGTGA. CDR3 size: 14 residues. CDR3 nucleotide sequence: TGTGCCAGCAGCTTGACACAGACAAACACTGAAGCTTTCTTT. It translates to CASSLTQTNTEAFF.

In nucleotides, the CDR3 is TGCGCCAGCAGCACGCAAGGAGAGGGCACTGAAGCTTTCTTT. Translated: CASSTQGEGTEAFF. The V and J genes are TRBV5-1 and TRBJ1-1; D is unresolved. Per the germline V gene, CDR1 is SGHRS and CDR2 is YFSETQ. This CDR3 region has 14 residues. V was trimmed by 4 bases and J by 4 bases, leaving 14 bases between them.

This clone was counted a few times. The chain links TRBV19 to TRBJ1-1; the match to TRBD1 covers 9 bases. Germline trimming cut 3 bases from V and 11 bases from J; bases unmatched to any gene: 16. The CDR3 loop spans 16 amino acids. Looked up from germline, CDR1 is LNHDA and CDR2 is SQIVND (reference sequence). DNA of the CDR3: TGTGCCAGTAGTATTGCTAGGTACAGGGGGCTCTCCGGTGCTTTCTTT. The encoded protein is CASSIARYRGLSGAFF. Complete variable domain (other parts from reference TRBV19 and TRBJ1-1): DGGITQSPKYLFRKEGQNVTLSCEQNLNHDAMYWYRQDPGQGLRLIYYSQIVNDFQKGDIAEGYSVSREKKESFPLTVTSAQKNPTAFYLCASSIARYRGLSGAFFGQGTRLTVV.

In regard to this clone: Within the sample, other DNA sequences also encode this same CDR3. The chain links TRBV9 to TRBJ1-3; D remains ambiguous. This CDR3 contains 14 residues. The germline CDR1 and CDR2 sequences are SGDLS and YYNGEE. Deletions cut 2 bases from V and 0 bases from J, with 6 bases between. This CDR3 is CASSVGSSGNTIYF. The CDR3 region has the DNA TGTGCCAGCAGCGTCGGTTCCTCTGGAAACACCATATATTTT.

V usage is TRBV19 and J usage is TRBJ2-3, with 9 nucleotides matching TRBD2. The ends lost 6 bases at V and 6 bases at J; junction bases unmatched: 7. This CDR3 spans 14 amino acids. Germline V CDR1 and CDR2: LNHDA, SQIVND (reference sequence). The DNA of the CDR3 is TGTGCCAGTAGGCGGGCGGGAGGGCCCGATACGCAGTATTTT. Encoded protein: CASRRAGGPDTQYF.

V is TRBV5-4 and J is TRBJ1-1, with TRBD1 matching over 8 bases. The V gene's germline CDR1 is SGHNT and CDR2 YYREEE (reference sequence). V lost 4 bases to trimming and J lost 7 bases; unmatched junction nucleotides: 6. The CDR3 is 13 amino acids. CDR3 DNA: TGTGCCAGCAGCGGAAAGACAGGGGTTGAAGCTTTCTTT. It translates to CASSGKTGVEAFF.

This chain links TRBV30 with TRBJ1-6; D ambiguous. V was trimmed by 5 bases and J by 0 bases, leaving 11 bases between them. This CDR3 has 15 amino acids. The germline V gene has CDR1 GTSNPN and CDR2 SVGIG (reference sequence). Written as DNA, the CDR3 is TGTGCCTGGGCCGACACCAACTCCTATAATTCACCCCTCCACTTT. As protein: CAWADTNSYNSPLHF.

This clone has more than one count but fewer than ten. The chain employs TRBV6-1 and TRBJ1-2; 8 positions match TRBD1. V lost 6 bases and J lost 3; bases outside the gene matches: 3. This CDR3 contains 13 residues. Germline V CDR1 and CDR2: MNHNS, SASEGT. The CDR3 coding sequence is TGTGCCAGCAGGGCAGGGGGCTACTATGGCTACACCTTC. It specifies CASRAGGYYGYTF.

The chain couples TRBV5-1 to TRBJ2-1; TRBD2 matches 10 bases. Trimming at V came to 0 bases and at J to 2 bases, leaving 2 bases not matched to a gene. Per the germline V gene, CDR1 is SGHRS and CDR2 is YFSETQ. This CDR3 is 16 amino acids long. CDR3 DNA: TGCGCCAGCAGCTTGGAAGCGGGAGGGCCCTACAATGAGCAGTTCTTC. Protein: CASSLEAGGPYNEQFF.

This sequence joins TRBV30 and TRBJ2-1, with 9 bases aligning to TRBD1. The CDR3 spans 15 residues. V was pared by 1 base and J by 6 bases, with 7 bases of the junction left unmatched. Per germline, CDR1 GTSNPN and CDR2 SVGIG (reference sequence). CDR3 in amino acids: CAWSDRGLLSNEQFF. CDR3 coding DNA: TGTGCCTGGAGTGACAGGGGGCTTCTATCCAATGAGCAGTTCTTC.

This rearrangement joins TRBV7-8 to TRBJ1-1; 8 bases agree with TRBD1. Germline trimming cut 5 bases from V and 11 bases from J; bases unmatched to any gene: 7. Per the germline V gene, CDR1 is SGHVS and CDR2 is FQNEAQ. This CDR3 is built from 12 residues. The CDR3 nucleotides read TGTGCCAGCAGCCGGGACAGGAAGGATGCTTTCTTT. This sequence encodes CASSRDRKDAFF.

This chain uses TRBV29-1 with TRBJ2-5, with 7 bases matching TRBD1. J gave up 5 bases and V 7 bases, and 13 bases lay outside the gene matches. The CDR3 consists of 14 residues. Germline V gene lookup returns CDR1 SQVTM and CDR2 ANQGSEA. DNA for the CDR3: TGCAGCGCAGACGGACCGACAGGGCTGGAGACCCAGTACTTC. Amino acid sequence: CSADGPTGLETQYF. The variable domain in full, completed from reference TRBV29-1 and TRBJ2-5, reads SAVISQKPSRDICQRGTSLTIQCQVDSQVTMMFWYRQQPGQSLTLIATANQGSEATYESGFVIDKFPISRPNLTFSTLTVSNMSPEDSSIYLCSADGPTGLETQYFGPGTRLLVL.

This sequence joins TRBV11-3 and TRBJ2-2; 7 bases match TRBD1. CDR1 and CDR2 (germline): SGHNT, YENEEA. This CDR3 has 18 residues. V shed 5 bases and J 5 bases; nucleotides not matched to a gene: 17. This CDR3 reads CASSAYFDDRALTGELFF. The DNA of the CDR3 is TGTGCCAGCAGCGCCTACTTCGACGACAGGGCCCTAACCGGGGAGCTGTTTTTT.

The chain uses TRBV23-1 and TRBJ2-5; maybe TRBD1 (5 bases). TRBV23-1 counts as an open reading frame of uncertain function. CDR3 size: 16 residues. V was cut by 2 bases and J by 5 bases, with 18 bases left in between. This chain's CDR3 is CASSQTVTATRETQYF. The CDR3 DNA reads TGCGCCAGCAGTCAAACCGTGACAGCCACGAGGGAGACCCAGTACTTC.

This chain links TRBV5-4 with TRBJ1-1; TRBD1 matches 8 bases. From germline, CDR1 is SGHNT and CDR2 YYREEE (reference sequence). CDR3 length: 14 residues. After removal of 6 bases from V and 2 bases from J, the junction contained 6 bases not matched to a gene. The CDR3 sequence is CASTLQGGNTEAFF. The CDR3 nucleotides read TGTGCCAGCACCTTACAGGGGGGAAACACTGAAGCTTTCTTT.

This clone has just a few counts. The chain has TRBV27 and TRBJ1-1; possibly TRBD1 for D (6 bases). Deletions cut 2 bases from V and 5 bases from J, with 15 bases between. The germline V gene has CDR1 MNHEY and CDR2 SMNVEV (reference sequence). The CDR3 totals 15 residues. The CDR3 loop is CASSLTKTGGTEAFF. The CDR3 bases are TGTGCCAGCAGTTTAACCAAGACAGGTGGGACTGAAGCTTTCTTT.